These 20 T cell receptor beta chains originate from one sample sequenced in a study of T cells after somatic rescue of genetic block. Using immunoSEQ multiplex PCR, the repertoire was profiled, and TCRdb retains in-frame clones only, with some absent. The sample yields 85,000 to 90,000 clones, over 80% seen once. The sample comprised peripheral blood mononuclear cells (PBMCs). These receptor sequences come from a woman aged 18-29 years.

The chain is built from TRBV30 and TRBJ2-1; D remains ambiguous. Trimming removed 2 bases from V and 5 bases from J, with 4 bases in between. The CDR3 contains 11 residues. CDR1 is GTSNPN, CDR2 SVGIG, per germline (reference sequence). The CDR3 sequence is CAWSHNNEQFF. The CDR3 DNA sequence: TGTGCCTGGAGTCATAACAATGAGCAGTTCTTC.

The chain recombines TRBV7-9 with TRBJ2-1; 8 bases map to TRBD2. Germline CDR1 is SEHNR and CDR2 is FQNEAQ (reference sequence). This CDR3 has 14 amino acids. Losses at the gene ends were 10 bases for V and 4 bases for J; bases not matched to a gene: 9. The CDR3 DNA is TGTGCCACCCAAATAGCGGGACGGTACAATGAGCAGTTCTTC. Protein product: CATQIAGRYNEQFF. The complete variable domain, with remaining parts taken from reference TRBV7-9 and TRBJ2-1, reads DTGVSQNPRHKITKRGQNVTFRCDPISEHNRLYWYRQTLGQGPEFLTYFQNEAQLEKSRLLSDRFSAERPKGSFSTLEIQRTEQGDSAMYLCATQIAGRYNEQFFGPGTRLTVL.

V and J are TRBV6-4 and TRBJ2-3; D gene ambiguous. Deletions cut 2 bases from V and 3 bases from J, with 6 bases between. CDR3 length: 13 amino acids. The germline V gene has CDR1 MRHNA and CDR2 SNTAGT. The CDR3 region has the DNA TGTGCCAGCAGTGACCTCGTAACAGATACGCAGTATTTT. Translation: CASSDLVTDTQYF.

V usage is TRBV30 and J usage is TRBJ1-2, with a possible D match to TRBD1 (5 bases). The germline CDR1 and CDR2 sequences are GTSNPN and SVGIG (reference sequence). V gave up 2 bases and J gave up 2 bases, with 12 bases separating them. The CDR3 loop spans 14 amino acids. This CDR3 is CAWSYPGPNYGYTF. In DNA form, the CDR3 reads TGTGCCTGGAGTTATCCGGGGCCGAACTATGGCTACACCTTC. The full variable domain, with the rest looked up from reference TRBV30 and TRBJ1-2, is SQTIHQWPATLVQPVGSPLSLECTVEGTSNPNLYWYRQAAGRGLQLLFYSVGIGQISSEVPQNLSASRPQDRQFILSSKKLLLSDSGFYLCAWSYPGPNYGYTFGSGTRLTVV.

The chain has TRBV29-1 and TRBJ2-7, with 9 bases matching TRBD1. The CDR3 totals 16 residues. V trimming: 2 bases; J trimming: 2 bases; junction bases outside the gene matches: 10. CDR1 and CDR2 from the germline V gene are SQVTM and ANQGSEA. The CDR3 sequence is CSVEKTGTGSPYEQYF. CDR3 nucleotide sequence: TGCAGCGTTGAAAAGACCGGGACAGGGTCCCCCTACGAGCAGTACTTC.

This chain uses TRBV28 with TRBJ2-7; 9 bases line up with TRBD2. The ends lost 4 bases at V and 3 bases at J; junction bases unmatched: 13. The CDR3 extends over 17 amino acids. CDR1 MDHEN and CDR2 SYDVKM come from the germline V gene. This CDR3 reads CASSSGASGAEGYEQYF. CDR3 nucleotide sequence: TGTGCCAGCAGTTCAGGGGCTAGCGGGGCGGAGGGCTACGAGCAGTACTTC.

The V and J genes are TRBV6-6 and TRBJ1-5; D remains ambiguous. The CDR3 extends over 15 amino acids. The germline V and J ends were trimmed by 6 bases and 0 bases, with 12 bases remaining between them. Germline-derived CDR1 and CDR2 are MNHNY and SVGAGI (reference sequence). The CDR3 loop is CASSPGRYSNQPQHF. Here the CDR3 DNA reads TGTGCCAGCAGCCCCGGACGGTATAGCAATCAGCCCCAGCATTTT.

The gene calls are TRBV18 and TRBJ1-1; TRBD1 aligns across 7 bases. Germline V gene lookup returns CDR1 KGHSH and CDR2 LQKENI. The CDR3 spans 18 residues. V trimming: 1 base; J trimming: 0 bases; junction bases outside the gene matches: 11. As DNA, the CDR3 is TGTGCCAGCTCACCACTCGGTGCAGGGGGAGCCATGAACACTGAAGCTTTCTTT. Protein: CASSPLGAGGAMNTEAFF.

This chain links TRBV4-2 with TRBJ2-5, with D tentatively TRBD2 (6 bases). The CDR3 length is 14 residues. Germline V gives CDR1 LGHNA, CDR2 YNFKEQ. Trimming shortened V by 0 bases and J by 5 bases, and 10 bases separated the two germline ends. CDR3 in amino acids: CASSQDATSETQYF. CDR3 coding DNA: TGTGCCAGCAGCCAAGATGCGACTAGTGAGACCCAGTACTTC.

This chain connects TRBV27 to TRBJ2-3; D not certain. Between the trimmed V and J ends, which lost 5 bases and 2 bases, there was a span of 20 bases. The CDR3 spans 17 residues. Looked up from germline, CDR1 is MNHEY and CDR2 is SMNVEV (reference sequence). In nucleotides, the CDR3 is TGTGCCAGCAGTCTTCGGACCACCTCACTCAACACAGATACGCAGTATTTT. It encodes CASSLRTTSLNTDTQYF.

This clone has a single count. The chain joins TRBV9 to TRBJ2-7, with TRBD1 matching 7 bases. CDR3 length equals 18 residues. Germline-derived CDR1 and CDR2 are SGDLS and YYNGEE. Trimming cost V 0 bases and J 3 bases; bases outside gene matches: 15. The CDR3 coding sequence is TGTGCCAGCAGCGTAGAACCAAACGGACAGGCCCTAGGCTACGAGCAGTACTTC. Translating gives CASSVEPNGQALGYEQYF.

The chain carries TRBV5-4 and TRBJ2-5; possibly TRBD1 or TRBD2 for D (5 bases each). The CDR3 has 16 residues. Deletions cut 4 bases from V and 5 bases from J, with 21 bases between. Germline assignment: CDR1 SGHNT and CDR2 YYREEE (reference sequence). Written as DNA, the CDR3 is TGTGCCAGCAGCCAGCCTACGGGACGGCTACGGGAGACCCAGTACTTC. It is translated as CASSQPTGRLRETQYF.

V gene TRBV11-3 combines with J gene TRBJ2-1, with D unresolved. Trimming cost V 1 base and J 5 bases, with 9 bases left between them. The CDR3 totals 14 residues. The germline gives CDR1 SGHNT, CDR2 YENEEA. The CDR3 sequence: CASSLGAANNEQFF. CDR3 DNA: TGTGCCAGCAGCTTAGGCGCGGCAAACAATGAGCAGTTCTTC.

The chain couples TRBV5-6 to TRBJ2-7, with TRBD2 identical over 7 bases. With V trimmed by 4 bases and J by 2 bases, 6 bases remained unmatched. The CDR3 contains 14 residues. Per germline, CDR1 SGHDT and CDR2 YYEEEE. DNA for the CDR3: TGTGCCAGCAGCCCGGGAGGCACCACCTACGAGCAGTACTTC. It codes for CASSPGGTTYEQYF. The whole variable domain, filled in from reference TRBV5-6 and TRBJ2-7, reads DAGVTQSPTHLIKTRGQQVTLRCSPKSGHDTVSWYQQALGQGPQFIFQYYEEEERQRGNFPDRFSGHQFPNYSSELNVNALLLGDSALYLCASSPGGTTYEQYFGPGTRLTVT.

This clone was seen only a few times. The gene calls are TRBV1 and TRBJ2-1; TRBD2 reflects the table's D call only, with no check against the DNA. TRBV1 is a known pseudogene. The CDR3 runs to 14 residues. The CDR3 DNA reads TGCACCAGCAGCCAAGGGTGCCTTCCCGGTGAGCAGTTCTTC. It specifies CTSSQGCLPGEQFF.

The chain combines TRBV5-4 with TRBJ1-4; a possible D gene is TRBD1 (6 bases). Germline V lookup: CDR1 SGHNT, CDR2 YYREEE (reference sequence). The V gene lost 3 bases and the J gene lost 5 bases, with 14 bases spanning the gap. There are 15 residues in the CDR3. Here the CDR3 reads CASSSLGGVNEKLFF. The CDR3, as DNA: TGTGCCAGCAGCTCCCTCGGGGGCGTAAATGAAAAACTGTTTTTT.

The chain has TRBV9 and TRBJ2-5; the match to TRBD2 covers 15 bases. CDR3 length: 18 amino acids. Trimming cost V 3 bases and J 5 bases; bases outside gene matches: 11. The germline CDR1 and CDR2 sequences are SGDLS and YYNGEE. CDR3: CASSAGLAGGLARETQYF. For the CDR3, the DNA is TGTGCCAGCAGCGCGGGACTAGCGGGAGGACTCGCCAGGGAGACCCAGTACTTC.

The chain links TRBV5-1 to TRBJ2-7; no clear D. Trimming stripped 0 bases from V and 4 bases from J, with 5 bases between. Germline assignment: CDR1 SGHRS and CDR2 YFSETQ. CDR3 size: 12 residues. The DNA of the CDR3 is TGCGCCAGCAGCTTGGGGGGTTACGAGCAGTACTTC. This encodes CASSLGGYEQYF.

J is TRBJ2-1 and V is TRBV27, with 10 bases fitting TRBD2. The length of the CDR3 is 18 residues. Losses at the gene ends were 1 base for V and 4 bases for J; bases not matched to a gene: 10. CDR1 and CDR2 (germline): MNHEY, SMNVEV (reference sequence). DNA of the CDR3: TGTGCCAGCAGTTTATGGGCCCCACTAGCGGGATTGTACAATGAGCAGTTCTTC. It specifies CASSLWAPLAGLYNEQFF.

V usage is TRBV6-1 and J usage is TRBJ1-2; possible D gene TRBD1, 5 bases. V lost 3 bases, J lost 4 bases, and 9 bases lay in between. The CDR3 spans 13 residues. Looked up from germline, CDR1 is MNHNS and CDR2 is SASEGT. The CDR3 here is CASSDLGLYGYTF. The CDR3 nucleotides are TGTGCCAGCAGTGATCTGGGACTCTATGGCTACACCTTC.